This T cell receptor beta chain derives from a study of human T cells and chemical hapten exposure (dated by TCRdb to the early 2020s). Concerning the study at large: The libraries were sequenced as a pool, and the TCR yield per sample differed mostly because of small variations in library volumes within the pool. Peripheral blood TCR repertoire changes were tracked in vivo in alopecia patients during primary and secondary sensitization to the hapten diphenylcyclopropenone (DPC). From each blood RNA sample, both TCR alpha and TCR beta chains were sequenced. General conclusions and limits of the study: Repeated subsampling changed both the strength of the expansion versus patch-test correlation and the threshold at which the correlation became significant. DPC sensitization did not change how many TCRs were above 1 in 1000 frequency, and no evidence was found of alterations in global repertoire structure.

The sample's time point label, decoded: healthy volunteer bleed at 6 weeks. Total RNA was isolated from unfractionated whole blood collected in Tempus Blood RNA tubes. A few healthy volunteers were used as TCR sequencing controls and were bled at day 0, 2 weeks and 6 weeks. This clonotype has a handful of counts. It has no known antigen specificity. No per-base quality is available; no much larger clone lies one base away. The CDR3 sequence holds 14 residues, the cysteine and phenylalanine included. Just the 42-base CDR3 DNA is kept, in frame starting at base 1. Deletion took 8 bases off V and 2 bases off J, with a span of 14 bases between the germline ends. Based on the germline V gene, the CDR1 and CDR2 sequences are SNHLY and FYNNEI. The receptor library was made with RACE. Instrument used: NextSeq 500. During library preparation, unique molecular identifiers were attached to individual cDNA molecules so that TCRs could be counted in a quantitative, reproducible way. The authors' pipeline ran thus. The median number of TCRs per sample was 95,638, ranging from 23,224 to 690,600. The Decombinator software suite was used to annotate the V, J and CDR3 of the TCR reads. To make PS versus PT1 abundance plots, every sample was subsampled to the same number of TCRs (28,000). Expanded TCRs were defined as absent before sensitization and observed at least eight times at the 2-week time point. The public reads were reanalyzed by TCRdb: fastp trimming at Q25, MiXCR alignment, in-frame beta chains only. Rows matching on CDR3 protein sequence are summarized as one entry with the most common DNA and genes. TCRdb's processing, not the study's, gives the V and J calls here. Recorded for this sample are about 77,000 distinct CDR3 sequences; about 8.6% of them occurred a single time. Less than 2% of the sample is taken by the ten largest.

The sequence was obtained from a female donor in good health. Some clones in this sample may be carry-over from other donors' samples. This chain is built from TRBV2 and TRBJ2-3; the D gene cannot be resolved reliably. Input material: whole blood. The CDR3 reads CASAATRITDTQYF. The DNA is as follows: TGTGCCAGCGCCGCCACAAGGATCACAGATACGCAGTATTTT.